These 22 T cell receptor beta chains share one sample of origin, sequenced in a study of blood T cell repertoires in COVID-19. Measured with immunoSEQ multiplex PCR; TCRdb has only the in-frame clones, and not every one. The profile shows around 160,000 clones, 75% to 90% of them singletons. The sequenced material came from peripheral blood. The receptors come from a woman aged 60-75 years with COVID-19, enrolled during active disease.

V usage is TRBV5-1 and J usage is TRBJ2-3; D call uncertain. Germline V gene lookup returns CDR1 SGHRS and CDR2 YFSETQ. The CDR3 is made up of 14 amino acids. V shed 0 bases and J shed 0 bases, with 5 bases lying between them. The CDR3 sequence: CASSLALSTDTQYF. CDR3 DNA: TGCGCCAGCAGCTTGGCTCTGAGCACAGATACGCAGTATTTT. The full variable domain, with the rest looked up from reference TRBV5-1 and TRBJ2-3, is KAGVTQTPRYLIKTRGQQVTLSCSPISGHRSVSWYQQTPGQGLQFLFEYFSETQRNKGNFPGRFSGRQFSNSRSEMNVSTLELGDSALYLCASSLALSTDTQYFGPGTRLTVL.

The J gene is TRBJ2-5, the V gene TRBV2; no reliable D call. This CDR3 contains 15 residues. V lost 3 bases to trimming and J lost 2 bases, with 13 bases between them. Germline V gene data show CDR1 as SNHLY and CDR2 as FYNNEI. The CDR3 DNA sequence: TGTGCCAGCAGTGACCCACGACAAGGACAAGAGACCCAGTACTTC. This translates into CASSDPRQGQETQYF.

The chain has TRBV5-7 and TRBJ1-1; the match to TRBD1 covers 11 bases. TRBV5-7 is an ORF, and what it does is uncertain. This CDR3 is built from 16 residues. Germline trimming cut 3 bases from V and 11 bases from J; bases unmatched to any gene: 15. CDR3 sequence reads: CASSSGQGVFLDEAFF. Written as DNA, the CDR3 is TGTGCCAGCAGCTCGGGACAGGGGGTTTTCTTGGATGAGGCTTTCTTT.

This clone was seen only once. This rearrangement joins TRBV18 to TRBJ1-2; tentatively, D is TRBD1 (6 bases). The CDR3 runs to 16 residues. V shed 4 bases and J shed 3 bases, with 18 bases lying between them. The germline V gene has CDR1 KGHSH and CDR2 LQKENI. The DNA of the CDR3 is TGTGCCAGCTCACTGAACACAGGGAAGGTCTACTATGGCTACACCTTC. It is translated as CASSLNTGKVYYGYTF.

V gene TRBV2 combines with J gene TRBJ1-5, with D hard to call. CDR3 size: 14 residues. V dropped 5 bases and J dropped 1 base, with 9 bases sitting between them. Germline CDR1 is SNHLY and CDR2 is FYNNEI. This CDR3 reads CASSRQVSNQPQHF. In DNA form, the CDR3 reads TGTGCCAGCAGTAGGCAGGTCAGCAATCAGCCCCAGCATTTT.

The chain employs TRBV5-5 and TRBJ2-7; TRBD1 agrees at 9 bases. CDR1 is SGHKS and CDR2 is YYEKEE in the germline V gene (reference sequence). This CDR3 is built from 15 residues. The J segment lost 3 bases and the V segment lost 0 bases, leaving 4 bases of the junction unmatched. This CDR3 is CASSLVGDRVYEQYF. CDR3 coding DNA: TGTGCCAGCAGCTTGGTGGGGGACAGGGTCTACGAGCAGTACTTC.

This chain connects TRBV19 to TRBJ1-6, with 9 nucleotides matching TRBD1. Germline V lookup: CDR1 LNHDA, CDR2 SQIVND (reference sequence). The CDR3 extends over 15 amino acids. Trimming took 6 bases from V and 10 from J; bases not matched to a gene: 10. CDR3 loop: CASRDPRTGESPLHF. For the CDR3, the DNA is TGTGCCAGTAGGGACCCCCGGACAGGGGAATCACCCCTCCACTTT.

V and J are TRBV7-8 and TRBJ1-6, with unresolved D. Germline CDR1 SGHVS, CDR2 FQNEAQ. V was pared by 0 bases and J by 5 bases, with 5 bases between. The CDR3 has 14 residues. CDR3 sequence (DNA): TGTGCCAGCAGCTTAGCACAGAATAATTCACCCCTCCACTTT. Its translation: CASSLAQNNSPLHF. The full variable domain, in which reference TRBV7-8 and TRBJ1-6 provide the parts outside the CDR3, is GAGVSQSPRYKVAKRGQDVALRCDPISGHVSLFWYQQALGQGPEFLTYFQNEAQLDKSGLPSDRFFAERPEGSVSTLKIQRTQQEDSAVYLCASSLAQNNSPLHFGNGTRLTVT.

The rearrangement uses TRBV7-8 and TRBJ2-3; D is possibly TRBD2 (6 bases). The length of the CDR3 is 14 residues. From germline, CDR1 is SGHVS and CDR2 FQNEAQ. Trimming left V 5 bases short and J 0 bases short, with 9 bases between. The CDR3 region has the DNA TGTGCCAGCAGCCCCGGGACTAGCACAGATACGCAGTATTTT. Protein product: CASSPGTSTDTQYF. Together with reference TRBV7-8 and TRBJ2-3, the CDR3 gives the full variable domain: GAGVSQSPRYKVAKRGQDVALRCDPISGHVSLFWYQQALGQGPEFLTYFQNEAQLDKSGLPSDRFFAERPEGSVSTLKIQRTQQEDSAVYLCASSPGTSTDTQYFGPGTRLTVL.

The chain recombines TRBV7-2 with TRBJ1-1; unclear D gene. CDR1 and CDR2 (germline): SGHTA, FQGNSA. The CDR3 is made up of 15 amino acids. The germline V and J ends were trimmed by 1 base and 3 bases, with 12 bases remaining between them. CDR3 sequence: CASSLEEGGHTEAFF. The CDR3 bases are TGTGCCAGCAGCTTAGAGGAAGGAGGGCACACTGAAGCTTTCTTT.

The V call is TRBV2, the J call TRBJ2-1; 8 nucleotides line up with TRBD1. This CDR3 is 15 amino acids long. V lost 8 bases and J lost 2; bases outside the gene matches: 8. Germline loops: CDR1 SNHLY, CDR2 FYNNEI. The DNA of the CDR3 is TGTGCCAGCGTCTCCGGGACAGGTGCCTACAATGAGCAGTTCTTC. Protein sequence: CASVSGTGAYNEQFF.

The chain carries TRBV18 and TRBJ1-1; 9 bases fit TRBD1. Germline-derived CDR1 and CDR2 are KGHSH and LQKENI. With V trimmed by 3 bases and J by 7 bases, 6 bases remained unmatched. The CDR3 length is 14 residues. CDR3 sequence (DNA): TGTGCCAGCTCACCGCGACAGGGGGAGGGTGAAGCTTTCTTT. Its translation is CASSPRQGEGEAFF.

This rearrangement joins TRBV6-6 to TRBJ1-2; 7 nucleotides agree with TRBD1. The J segment lost 1 base and the V segment lost 9 bases, leaving 8 bases of the junction unmatched. CDR1 is MNHNY and CDR2 is SVGAGI in the germline V gene (reference sequence). The CDR3 length is 14 residues. The CDR3 nucleotides are TGTGCCAGTCGACCGGGACAGAATAACTATGGCTACACCTTC. It encodes CASRPGQNNYGYTF.

V gene TRBV18 combines with J gene TRBJ1-6; 8 bases agree with TRBD1. Germline CDR1 reads KGHSH; CDR2 reads LQKENI. The CDR3 has 15 amino acids. V trimming: 1 base; J trimming: 10 bases; junction bases outside the gene matches: 6. CDR3 sequence reads: CASSPRQGIESPLHF. In DNA, the CDR3 is TGTGCCAGCTCACCACGACAGGGGATAGAGTCACCCCTCCACTTT.

The rearrangement links TRBV5-4 to TRBJ1-4; 10 bases align to TRBD1. The ends lost 4 bases at V and 7 bases at J; junction bases unmatched: 10. CDR3 length: 16 amino acids. From germline, CDR1 is SGHNT and CDR2 YYREEE (reference sequence). CDR3 sequence reads: CASSRGTGVRAEKLFF. For the CDR3, the DNA is TGTGCCAGCAGCCGAGGGACAGGGGTACGGGCTGAAAAACTGTTTTTT.

The genes are TRBV4-1 and TRBJ2-7, with 8 nucleotides matching TRBD2. The V gene end was trimmed by 5 bases and the J gene end by 0 bases; junction bases not matched to a gene: 6. This CDR3 contains 15 residues. Germline assignment: CDR1 MGHRA and CDR2 YSYEKL. CDR3 loop: CASSSVAGSSYEQYF. The DNA of the CDR3 is TGCGCCAGCAGCTCAGTAGCGGGGAGCTCCTACGAGCAGTACTTC.

V and J are TRBV3-1 (or the pseudogene TRBV3-2) and TRBJ1-1; 7 bases align to TRBD1. This CDR3 spans 17 amino acids. Trimming removed 4 bases from V and 0 bases from J; junction bases left unmatched: 11. Germline V gene sequence: CDR1 LGHDT, CDR2 YNNKEL (reference sequence). Written as DNA, the CDR3 is TGTGCCAGCAGCCCGAGGGACAGCGCCCTCATGAACACTGAAGCTTTCTTT. This sequence encodes CASSPRDSALMNTEAFF.

A few counts support this clone. The gene calls are TRBV7-3 and TRBJ1-6, with D tentatively TRBD1 (6 bases). The V and J ends lost 5 bases and 8 bases respectively, with 13 bases between them. From germline, CDR1 is SGHTA and CDR2 FQGTGA. The CDR3 is 14 residues long. CDR3 sequence reads: CASSQTGMDSPLHF. The CDR3 region has the DNA TGTGCCAGCAGCCAAACAGGGATGGATTCACCCCTCCACTTT.

The chain has TRBV10-2 and TRBJ1-1, with TRBD1 matching over 7 bases. V was pared by 7 bases and J by 1 base, with 6 bases of the junction left unmatched. The CDR3 runs 14 residues. Germline assignment: CDR1 WSHSY and CDR2 SAAADI. CDR3 DNA sequence: TGCGCCAGCACCCCAGGGGGAGGGAACACTGAAGCTTTCTTT. Amino acids: CASTPGGGNTEAFF.

The gene calls are TRBV7-9 and TRBJ1-1, with 8 nucleotides matching TRBD1. CDR1 is SEHNR and CDR2 is FQNEAQ in the germline V gene (reference sequence). Losses at the gene ends were 5 bases for V and 5 bases for J; bases not matched to a gene: 4. There are 13 residues in the CDR3. Written as DNA, the CDR3 is TGTGCCAGCAGCATTGGACAGGGAACTGAAGCTTTCTTT. This translates into CASSIGQGTEAFF.

The chain joins TRBV2 to TRBJ1-2, with TRBD1 as a possible D gene (5 bases). Looked up from germline, CDR1 is SNHLY and CDR2 is FYNNEI. Trimming pared 6 bases from V and 0 bases from J, leaving 11 bases between. The CDR3 has 14 amino acids. The CDR3 DNA follows: TGTGCCAGCAGGGCCGGGGGGGCTAACTATGGCTACACCTTC. Protein: CASRAGGANYGYTF.

This clone was seen once. The V gene is TRBV7-3, the J gene TRBJ1-2; 9 bases are shared with TRBD1. The CDR3 runs 15 residues. The V segment lost 4 bases and the J segment 2 bases; nucleotides outside the gene matches: 5. The germline V gene has CDR1 SGHTA and CDR2 FQGTGA. CDR3 in DNA: TGTGCCAGCAGCTCCCCGGACAGGGGAAACTATGGCTACACCTTC. This translates into CASSSPDRGNYGYTF.